A selection of T cell receptor beta chains follows, all from one sample in a study of cytomegalovirus exposure and HLA in healthy donors. The data were produced by immunoSEQ multiplex PCR, yet TCRdb's version contains in-frame clones alone and is incomplete. This table holds 200,000 to 250,000 clones, more than 75% found once. The sample was PBMCs. These TCRs come from a woman aged 18-29 years in good health and CMV-seropositive. CDR3s include the opening cysteine and the closing phenylalanine or tryptophan. The order of the fields is V gene, J gene, CDR3 protein.

V: TRBV4-1; J: TRBJ1-5; CDR3: CASSLGQGIFNQPQHF
V: TRBV18; J: TRBJ1-2; CDR3: CASSPMTGGPNNYGYTF
V: TRBV5-1; J: TRBJ2-7; CDR3: CASSLGAGTYEQYF
V: TRBV18; J: TRBJ2-2; CDR3: CASSPNLLADTGELFF
V: TRBV5-1; J: TRBJ1-2; CDR3: CASSLGGTAEDYGYTF
V: TRBV5-1; J: TRBJ2-1; CDR3: CASSLIAGGLYNEQFF
V: TRBV7-9; J: TRBJ1-5; CDR3: CASGQYNQPQHF
V: TRBV28; J: TRBJ2-3; CDR3: CASSQYRGQSTDTQYF
V: TRBV2; J: TRBJ2-1; CDR3: CASSEFRGDEQFF
V: TRBV2; J: TRBJ1-5; CDR3: CASSQTGESGNQPQHF
V: TRBV5-1; J: TRBJ2-1; CDR3: CASSLVVGTGINEQFF
V: TRBV18; J: TRBJ1-2; CDR3: CASSPATEVAGGYTF
V: TRBV6-6; J: TRBJ1-1; CDR3: CASSYEGPGAFF
V: TRBV25-1; J: TRBJ2-1; CDR3: CASSRVNEQFF
V: TRBV28; J: TRBJ2-7; CDR3: CASSFIIEAPTYEQYF
V: TRBV27; J: TRBJ2-7; CDR3: CASSWVTGAYEQYF
V: TRBV7-3; J: TRBJ1-3; CDR3: CASSTGSGNTIYF